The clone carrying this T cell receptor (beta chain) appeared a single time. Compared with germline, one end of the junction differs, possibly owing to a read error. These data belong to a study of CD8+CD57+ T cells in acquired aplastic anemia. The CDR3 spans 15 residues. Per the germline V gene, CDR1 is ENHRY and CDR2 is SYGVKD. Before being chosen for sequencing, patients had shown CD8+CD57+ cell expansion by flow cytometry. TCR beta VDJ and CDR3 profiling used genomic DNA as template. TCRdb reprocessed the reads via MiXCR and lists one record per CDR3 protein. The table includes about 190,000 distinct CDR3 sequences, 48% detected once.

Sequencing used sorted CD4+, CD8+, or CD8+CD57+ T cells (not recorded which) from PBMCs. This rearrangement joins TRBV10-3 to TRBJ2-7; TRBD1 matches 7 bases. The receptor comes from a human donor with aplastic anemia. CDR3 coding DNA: TGTGCCATCAGTAACCGGGACAGCCGGTCCTACGAGCAATACTTC. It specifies CAISNRDSRSYEQYF.